The rows below give T cell receptor beta chains drawn from one sample of a study of cytomegalovirus exposure and HLA in healthy donors. The table came from immunoSEQ multiplex PCR; TCRdb's copy has only in-frame clones and leaves some out. The sample includes some 200,000 clones, more than 75% of them seen just once. The sequenced sample consisted of PBMCs. The receptor set was obtained from a woman in her thirties or forties in good health and CMV-seronegative. CDR3s include the opening cysteine and the closing phenylalanine or tryptophan. Each record gives: J gene, clone size, V gene, D gene, CDR3 protein, CDR3 DNA. D genes are given only for firm matches. Expanded clones are given a class, and other clones once, few, many or no size at all.

J gene: TRBJ1-2
clone size: .
V gene: TRBV7-9
D gene: TRBD1
CDR3 protein: CASSLKRTGGYGYTF
CDR3 DNA: TGTGCCAGCAGCTTGAAGCGGACAGGGGGCTATGGCTACACCTTC

J gene: TRBJ2-2
clone size: .
V gene: TRBV27
D gene: TRBD2
CDR3 protein: CASSHSGKVGELFF
CDR3 DNA: TGTGCCAGCAGCCATAGCGGGAAGGTCGGGGAGCTGTTTTTT

J gene: TRBJ2-7
clone size: .
V gene: TRBV25-1
D gene: .
CDR3 protein: CASRKQGYEQYF
CDR3 DNA: TGTGCCAGCAGGAAACAGGGCTACGAGCAGTACTTC

J gene: TRBJ2-7
clone size: .
V gene: TRBV5-1
D gene: .
CDR3 protein: CASSLITDSASEQYF
CDR3 DNA: TGCGCCAGCAGCTTGATAACGGACAGTGCCTCCGAGCAGTACTTC

J gene: TRBJ2-2
clone size: .
V gene: TRBV30
D gene: .
CDR3 protein: CAWSSLGLTGGELFF
CDR3 DNA: TGTGCCTGGAGTTCCCTGGGTCTCACGGGCGGGGAGCTGTTTTTT

J gene: TRBJ2-2
clone size: .
V gene: TRBV6-6
D gene: .
CDR3 protein: CATRDTLNTGELFF
CDR3 DNA: TGTGCCACCAGGGACACCCTGAACACCGGGGAGCTGTTTTTT

J gene: TRBJ1-2
clone size: .
V gene: TRBV15
D gene: .
CDR3 protein: CTTLGGGTANYGYTF
CDR3 DNA: TGTACCACCCTCGGGGGGGGCACAGCTAACTATGGCTACACCTTC

J gene: TRBJ2-7
clone size: .
V gene: TRBV5-1
D gene: .
CDR3 protein: CASSLEYASLGEQYF
CDR3 DNA: TGCGCCAGCAGCTTGGAATATGCTAGTCTGGGCGAGCAGTACTTC

J gene: TRBJ2-7
clone size: .
V gene: TRBV7-3
D gene: TRBD1
CDR3 protein: CASSLMGTGYYEQYF
CDR3 DNA: TGTGCCAGCAGCTTAATGGGGACAGGGTACTACGAGCAGTACTTC

J gene: TRBJ1-6
clone size: .
V gene: TRBV5-1
D gene: TRBD1
CDR3 protein: CASSLAGAGGAESPLHF
CDR3 DNA: TGCGCCAGCAGCTTGGCCGGGGCAGGGGGCGCCGAGTCACCCCTCCACTTT

J gene: TRBJ2-5
clone size: .
V gene: TRBV18
D gene: .
CDR3 protein: CASKEGLAQETQYF
CDR3 DNA: TGTGCCAGCAAGGAGGGTTTGGCGCAAGAGACCCAGTACTTC

J gene: TRBJ2-5
clone size: once
V gene: TRBV4-1
D gene: .
CDR3 protein: CASSQVLLGRSRGETQYF
CDR3 DNA: TGCGCCAGCAGCCAAGTCCTCCTAGGGAGGTCTAGGGGAGAGACCCAGTACTTC

J gene: TRBJ2-7
clone size: .
V gene: TRBV6-1
D gene: TRBD2
CDR3 protein: CASGPLAGGPDEQYF
CDR3 DNA: TGTGCCAGCGGACCACTAGCGGGAGGGCCGGACGAGCAGTACTTC

J gene: TRBJ2-4
clone size: few
V gene: TRBV2
D gene: TRBD1
CDR3 protein: CASSYDELGTDSKNIQYF
CDR3 DNA: TGTGCCAGCAGTTATGATGAGCTAGGGACAGACTCCAAAAACATTCAGTACTTC

J gene: TRBJ1-2
clone size: once
V gene: TRBV7-9
D gene: TRBD1
CDR3 protein: CASSARTGSNNYGYTF
CDR3 DNA: TGTGCCAGCAGCGCCCGGACAGGGTCAAATAACTATGGCTACACCTTC

J gene: TRBJ2-1
clone size: .
V gene: TRBV11-2
D gene: TRBD1
CDR3 protein: CASSSQGAGEQFF
CDR3 DNA: TGTGCCAGCAGCTCACAGGGGGCTGGCGAGCAGTTCTTC

J gene: TRBJ2-5
clone size: .
V gene: TRBV19
D gene: TRBD1
CDR3 protein: CASSIDRAYQETQYF
CDR3 DNA: TGTGCCAGTAGTATCGACAGGGCGTACCAAGAGACCCAGTACTTC

J gene: TRBJ2-7
clone size: .
V gene: TRBV19
D gene: .
CDR3 protein: CASSPRRDTAALFKF
CDR3 DNA: TGTGCCAGTAGTCCCCGACGGGATACTGCAGCGCTATTCAAATTC